These 16 T cell receptor beta chains originate from one sample sequenced in a study. TRBV12-4/TRBJ1-2 clonotypes were amplified with adaptor-ligated barcode primers. TCRdb passed the multiplex PCR reads through MiXCR, listing each CDR3 protein once. The repertoire has 450 to 550 distinct CDR3 sequences, about 23% of them found once; the top ten carry roughly 15%. The sequenced sample was memory CD4+ T cells sorted from blood. Documented subset: memory CD4+ T cells, CD4+CD45RO+CD25-. These receptors all come from a female donor with breast cancer.

This clonotype is large within its sample. The rearrangement uses TRBV12-3 or TRBV12-4 and TRBJ1-2; a possible D gene is TRBD1 (5 bases). Trimming took 3 bases from V and 4 from J, leaving 12 bases between them. This CDR3 comprises 14 residues. The CDR3 bases are TGTGCCAGCAGTTTGGGCAGGGCCGGCTATGGCTACACCTTC. Amino acid sequence: CASSLGRAGYGYTF.

In this sample, this clonotype is large. V and J are TRBV12-3 or TRBV12-4 and TRBJ1-2; D is unresolved. Trimming stripped 5 bases from V and 3 bases from J, with 7 bases between. The CDR3 loop spans 12 amino acids. Here the CDR3 DNA reads TGTGCCAGCAGTCGCGGGGACTATGGCTACACCTTC. It specifies CASSRGDYGYTF.

This clonotype is deemed large. The gene calls are TRBV12-3 or TRBV12-4 and TRBJ1-2, with D uncertain. The V end was cut by 6 bases, the J end by 0 bases, with 11 bases between. The CDR3 totals 14 residues. This CDR3 reads CASSRNIANYGYTF. CDR3 coding DNA: TGTGCCAGCAGCCGCAACATAGCTAACTATGGCTACACCTTC.

This clonotype was counted only a few times. This sequence joins TRBV12-3 or TRBV12-4 and TRBJ1-2, with D perhaps TRBD1 (5 bases). V lost 4 bases to trimming and J lost 8 bases, with 14 bases between them. The CDR3 extends over 13 amino acids. CDR3 sequence (DNA): TGTGCCAGCAGTTCTACAGGAATTTTAGGCTACACCTTC. It is translated as CASSSTGILGYTF.

By sample fraction, this clonotype is large. The rearrangement joins TRBV12-3 or TRBV12-4 to TRBJ1-2; D remains ambiguous. This CDR3 has 13 residues. V gave up 3 bases and J gave up 4 bases, with 9 bases separating them. The CDR3 is CASSFSQLYGYTF. The CDR3 bases are TGTGCCAGCAGTTTTAGTCAGCTCTATGGCTACACCTTC.

In this sample, this clonotype turned up a few times. V and J are TRBV12-3 or TRBV12-4 and TRBJ1-2, with 7 bases fitting TRBD1. This CDR3 contains 13 residues. Losses at the gene ends were 6 bases for V and 3 bases for J; bases not matched to a gene: 4. The CDR3 here is CASSRDSDYGYTF. The CDR3 nucleotides read TGTGCCAGCAGCCGGGACAGCGACTATGGCTACACCTTC.

This clonotype is categorized as large. V and J are TRBV12-3 or TRBV12-4 and TRBJ1-2; D is unclear. The V gene lost 3 bases and the J gene lost 6 bases, with 17 bases spanning the gap. This CDR3 spans 15 amino acids. The CDR3 DNA sequence: TGTGCCAGCAGTTTTAGACGTGCGGAACACCATGGCTACACCTTC. Protein: CASSFRRAEHHGYTF.

The chain is built from TRBV12-3 or TRBV12-4 and TRBJ1-2; D is unclear. CDR3 size: 13 residues. Deletions cut 5 bases from V and 5 bases from J, with 12 bases between. For the CDR3, the DNA is TGTGCCAGCAGTATCGGTCCAATTTATGGCTACACCTTC. This gives the protein CASSIGPIYGYTF.

This clonotype was seen many times. The rearrangement joins TRBV12-3 or TRBV12-4 to TRBJ1-2; D is uncertain. The V and J ends lost 2 bases and 10 bases respectively, with 17 bases between them. This CDR3 has 14 residues. This chain's CDR3 is CASSLKGAGGDYTF. DNA for the CDR3: TGTGCCAGCAGTTTAAAAGGAGCAGGCGGCGACTACACCTTC.

In its sample, this clonotype ranks as hyperexpanded. The V gene is TRBV12-3 or TRBV12-4, the J gene TRBJ1-2, with 7 bases identical to TRBD1. This CDR3 contains 11 residues. Unmatched junction bases numbered 4, after V lost 7 bases and J lost 8 bases. In nucleotides, the CDR3 is TGTGCCAGCACACAGGGGCGGGGCTACACCTTC. Translating it yields CASTQGRGYTF.

In this sample, this clonotype is large. This sequence joins TRBV12-3 or TRBV12-4 and TRBJ1-2; 7 bases line up with TRBD1. This CDR3 has 14 amino acids. V shed 3 bases, J shed 3 bases, and the junction held 4 bases outside the gene matches. Here the CDR3 DNA reads TGTGCCAGCAGTTTCTCAGGGACAGACTATGGCTACACCTTC. Protein sequence: CASSFSGTDYGYTF.

This clonotype has more than one count but fewer than ten. This chain joins TRBV12-3 or TRBV12-4 and TRBJ1-2, with unresolved D. Trimming pared 3 bases from V and 5 bases from J, leaving 7 bases between. The CDR3 length is 12 residues. The CDR3 sequence: CASSFTAYGYTF. In DNA form, the CDR3 reads TGTGCCAGCAGTTTTACGGCGTATGGCTACACCTTC.

Within the sample, this clonotype is large. V usage is TRBV12-3 or TRBV12-4 and J usage is TRBJ1-2, with TRBD1 matching 9 bases. V lost 6 bases and J lost 3; bases outside the gene matches: 5. This CDR3 comprises 14 residues. CDR3 protein: CASSRTGEDYGYTF. DNA for the CDR3: TGTGCCAGCAGCCGGACAGGGGAGGACTATGGCTACACCTTC.

By sample share, this clonotype is large. The chain couples TRBV12-3 or TRBV12-4 to TRBJ1-2; D is unresolved. Trimming pared 4 bases from V and 1 base from J, leaving 13 bases between. The CDR3 spans 15 residues. CDR3 sequence reads: CASSYSSDGNYGYTF. CDR3 coding DNA: TGTGCCAGCAGTTATTCCTCTGACGGTAACTATGGCTACACCTTC.

This clonotype is large by share. CDR3 sequence: CASRVSGQDGYTF. CDR3 in DNA: TGTGCCAGCAGGGTCTCGGGACAGGATGGCTACACCTTC. The V gene is TRBV12-3 or TRBV12-4, the J gene TRBJ1-2; 8 positions match TRBD1. V lost 6 bases, J lost 6 bases, and 6 bases stayed unmatched. This CDR3 contains 13 residues.

Sample share makes this clonotype large. CDR3 in DNA: TGTGCCAGCAGTTTCCCTAACTATGGCTACACCTTC. Translating it yields CASSFPNYGYTF. V usage is TRBV12-3 or TRBV12-4 and J usage is TRBJ1-2; D unresolved. The V end was cut by 3 bases, the J end by 0 bases, with 2 bases between. CDR3 length: 12 amino acids.